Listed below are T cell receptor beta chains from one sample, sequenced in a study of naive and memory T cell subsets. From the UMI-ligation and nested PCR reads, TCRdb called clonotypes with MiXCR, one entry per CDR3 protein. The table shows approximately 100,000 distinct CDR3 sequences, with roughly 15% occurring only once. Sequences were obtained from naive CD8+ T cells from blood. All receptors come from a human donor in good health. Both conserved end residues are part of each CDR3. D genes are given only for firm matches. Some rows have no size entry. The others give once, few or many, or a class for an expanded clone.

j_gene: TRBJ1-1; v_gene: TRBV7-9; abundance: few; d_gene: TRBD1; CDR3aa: CASTDRALDEAFF; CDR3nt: TGTGCCAGCACCGACAGGGCCCTAGATGAAGCTTTCTTT
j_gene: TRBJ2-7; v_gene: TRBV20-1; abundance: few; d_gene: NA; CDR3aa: CSASLPRVTSYEQYF; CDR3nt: TGCAGTGCTTCCCTTCCGAGGGTGACCTCCTACGAGCAGTACTTC
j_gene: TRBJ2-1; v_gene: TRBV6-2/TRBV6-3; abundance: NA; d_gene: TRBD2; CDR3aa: CASSISGNSYNEQFF; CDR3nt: TGTGCCAGCAGCATAAGCGGGAACTCCTACAATGAGCAGTTCTTC
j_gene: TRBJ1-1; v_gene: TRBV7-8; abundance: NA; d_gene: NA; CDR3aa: CASSPDAKTGIWTEAFF; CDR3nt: TGTGCCAGCAGCCCCGACGCCAAAACAGGGATATGGACTGAAGCTTTCTTT
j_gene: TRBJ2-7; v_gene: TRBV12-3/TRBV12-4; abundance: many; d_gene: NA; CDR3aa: CASSLGTQPYEQYF; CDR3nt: TGTGCCAGCAGTTTGGGGACGCAGCCTTACGAGCAGTACTTC
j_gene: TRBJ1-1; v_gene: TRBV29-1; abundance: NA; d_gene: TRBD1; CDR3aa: CSVTGGGTEAFF; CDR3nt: TGCAGCGTCACAGGGGGCGGCACTGAAGCTTTCTTT
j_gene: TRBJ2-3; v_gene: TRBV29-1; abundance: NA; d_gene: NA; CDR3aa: CSASDLYF; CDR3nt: TGCAGTGCTTCCGACTTGTATTTT
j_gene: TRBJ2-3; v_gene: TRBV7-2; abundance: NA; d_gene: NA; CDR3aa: CASSLIGVTDTQYF; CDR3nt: TGTGCCAGCAGCTTAATCGGGGTCACAGATACGCAGTATTTT
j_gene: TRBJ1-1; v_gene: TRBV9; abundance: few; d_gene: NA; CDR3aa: CASSVAGQGYTEAFF; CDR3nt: TGTGCCAGCAGCGTAGCTGGCCAGGGGTACACTGAAGCTTTCTTT
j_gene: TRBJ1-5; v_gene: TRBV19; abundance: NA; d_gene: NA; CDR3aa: CASRPGGNYQPQHF; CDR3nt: TGTGCCAGTAGACCTGGAGGCAATTATCAGCCCCAGCATTTT
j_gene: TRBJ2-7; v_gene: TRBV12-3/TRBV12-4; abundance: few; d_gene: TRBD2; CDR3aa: CASTPSGKEGEQYF; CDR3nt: TGTGCCAGCACCCCTAGCGGGAAAGAAGGGGAGCAGTACTTC
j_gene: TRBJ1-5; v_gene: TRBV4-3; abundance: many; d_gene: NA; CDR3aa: CASSQEWRSSNQPQHF; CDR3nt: TGCGCCAGCAGCCAAGAATGGAGAAGTAGCAATCAGCCCCAGCATTTT
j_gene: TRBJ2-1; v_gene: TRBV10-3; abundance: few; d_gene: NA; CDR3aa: CAITRDPANEQFF; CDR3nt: TGTGCCATCACCAGGGACCCTGCGAATGAGCAGTTCTTC
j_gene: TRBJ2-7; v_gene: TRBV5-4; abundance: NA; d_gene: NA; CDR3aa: CASSTGDKTYEQYF; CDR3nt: TGTGCCAGCAGCACCGGGGACAAAACCTACGAGCAGTACTTC
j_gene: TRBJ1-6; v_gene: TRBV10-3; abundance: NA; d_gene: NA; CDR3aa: CAIRLDEVLHF; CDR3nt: TGTGCCATCAGGCTGGATGAGGTCCTCCACTTT
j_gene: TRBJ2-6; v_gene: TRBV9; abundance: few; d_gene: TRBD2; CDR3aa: CASSPWGGQGANVLTF; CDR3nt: TGTGCCAGCAGCCCCTGGGGAGGGCAGGGGGCCAACGTCCTGACTTTC
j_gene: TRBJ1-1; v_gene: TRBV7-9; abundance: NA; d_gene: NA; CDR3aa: CASSLASGLNTEAFF; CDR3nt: TGTGCCAGCAGCTTAGCGTCAGGGCTGAACACTGAAGCTTTCTTT
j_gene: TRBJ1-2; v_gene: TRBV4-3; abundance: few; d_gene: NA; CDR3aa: CASSQLVEAGQIYGYTF; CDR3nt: TGCGCCAGCAGCCAACTTGTAGAAGCGGGACAAATCTATGGCTACACCTTC
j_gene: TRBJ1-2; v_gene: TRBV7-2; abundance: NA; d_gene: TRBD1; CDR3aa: CASSWNGRGHDGYTF; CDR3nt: TGTGCCAGCAGTTGGAATGGAAGGGGGCACGATGGCTACACCTTC
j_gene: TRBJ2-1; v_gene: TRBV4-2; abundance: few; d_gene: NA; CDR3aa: CASSQESGWNEQFF; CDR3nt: TGTGCCAGCAGCCAAGAGTCAGGGTGGAATGAGCAGTTCTTC
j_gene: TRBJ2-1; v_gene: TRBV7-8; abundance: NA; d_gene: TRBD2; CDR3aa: CASSPGLAGGMYNEQFF; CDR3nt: TGTGCCAGCAGCCCGGGACTAGCGGGAGGAATGTACAATGAGCAGTTCTTC
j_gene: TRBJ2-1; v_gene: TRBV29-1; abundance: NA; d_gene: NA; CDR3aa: CSVGYEPPSSYNEQFF; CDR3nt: TGCAGCGTGGGGTACGAGCCTCCGAGCTCCTACAATGAGCAGTTCTTC
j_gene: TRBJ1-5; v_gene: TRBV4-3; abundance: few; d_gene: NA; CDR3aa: CASSQGGGGNQPQHF; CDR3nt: TGCGCCAGCAGCCAAGGGGGAGGCGGCAATCAGCCCCAGCATTTT
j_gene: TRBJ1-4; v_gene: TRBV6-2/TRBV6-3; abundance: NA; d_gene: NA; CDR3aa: CASSYSGGNEKLFF; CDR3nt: TGTGCCAGCAGTTACTCCGGCGGGAATGAAAAACTGTTTTTT
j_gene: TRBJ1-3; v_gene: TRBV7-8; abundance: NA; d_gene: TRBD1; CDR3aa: CATEDREGNTIYF; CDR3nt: TGTGCCACCGAGGACAGGGAGGGAAACACCATATATTTT
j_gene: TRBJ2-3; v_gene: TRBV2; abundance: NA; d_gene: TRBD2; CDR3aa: CASSERLAGNTDTQYF; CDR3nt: TGTGCCAGCAGTGAACGACTAGCGGGAAACACAGATACGCAGTATTTT
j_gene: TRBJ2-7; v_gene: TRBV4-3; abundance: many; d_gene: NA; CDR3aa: CASSLDKAMNEQYF; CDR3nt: TGCGCCAGCAGCCTTGACAAGGCCATGAACGAGCAGTACTTC
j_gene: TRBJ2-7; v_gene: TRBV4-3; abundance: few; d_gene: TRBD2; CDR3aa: CASSQEVTSGYEQYF; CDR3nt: TGCGCCAGCAGCCAAGAAGTGACTAGCGGGTACGAGCAGTACTTC
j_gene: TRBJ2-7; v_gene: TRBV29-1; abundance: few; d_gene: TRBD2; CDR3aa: CSVLGGGAGASYEQYF; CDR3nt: TGCAGCGTTCTTGGCGGGGGGGCCGGCGCCTCCTACGAGCAGTACTTC
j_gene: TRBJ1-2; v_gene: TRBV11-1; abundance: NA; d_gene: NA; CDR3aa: CASSRDLYGYTF; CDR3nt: TGTGCCAGCAGCCGGGACCTCTATGGCTACACCTTC
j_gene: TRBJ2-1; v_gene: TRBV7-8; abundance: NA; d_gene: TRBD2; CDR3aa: CASSLSYLREMGNEQFF; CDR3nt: TGTGCCAGCAGCTTATCTTATTTGCGGGAGATGGGTAATGAGCAGTTCTTC
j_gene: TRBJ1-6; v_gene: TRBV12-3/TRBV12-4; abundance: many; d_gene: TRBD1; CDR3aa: CARTPTDRGSPLHF; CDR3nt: TGTGCCAGAACCCCAACAGACAGGGGATCACCCCTCCACTTT
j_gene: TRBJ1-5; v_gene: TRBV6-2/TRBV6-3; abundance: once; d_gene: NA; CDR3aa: CASSHRVHSNQPQHF; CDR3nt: TGTGCCAGCAGTCACAGGGTACATAGCAATCAGCCCCAGCATTTT
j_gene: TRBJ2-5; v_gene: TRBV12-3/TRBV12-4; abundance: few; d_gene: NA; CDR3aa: CASTQTSGLGQETQYF; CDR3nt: TGTGCCAGCACTCAAACTTCGGGGCTTGGGCAAGAGACCCAGTACTTC
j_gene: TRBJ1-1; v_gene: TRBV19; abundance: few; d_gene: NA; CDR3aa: CASTGLGGFRGTEAFF; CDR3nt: TGTGCCAGTACTGGTTTAGGGGGGTTCCGGGGCACTGAAGCTTTCTTT
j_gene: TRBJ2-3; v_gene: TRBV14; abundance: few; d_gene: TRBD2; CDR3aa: CASSQTGLAEDTQYF; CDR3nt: TGTGCCAGCAGCCAGACCGGACTAGCTGAAGATACGCAGTATTTT